The TCR beta chain described here comes from a study of blood T cell repertoires in COVID-19. Across the whole study: Donors in the United States, Italy and Spain gave samples during acute or convalescent COVID-19. The analysed material was cDNA or gDNA that came from T cells, B-cell-depleted T cells, or PBMCs.

Per the original data handling: Amplification of reference gene primers provided the estimated nucleated cell counts. Assay: immunoSEQ multiplex PCR; the TCRdb copy retains only in-frame clones and omits some. V, J and clone size derive from that table, while D and trimming were established from the DNA sequence. The sample has some 45,000 clones; roughly 87% are singletons. Trimming stripped 3 bases from V and 9 bases from J, with 6 bases between. This CDR3 has 12 residues. Germline CDR1 reads LGHDT; CDR2 reads YNNKEL (reference sequence). The chain employs TRBV3-1 (or the pseudogene TRBV3-2) and TRBJ1-6; D is unresolved. What was sequenced was peripheral blood. The TCR was taken from a man between 60 and 70 years old with active COVID-19. The CDR3 DNA is TGTGCCAGCAGCCACGGTAGTTCACCCCTCCACTTT. Translation gives CASSHGSSPLHF.